This TCR beta chain was captured by sequencing in a study of blood T cell repertoires in COVID-19. Study context: Spain, Italy and the United States supplied samples that represented acute and convalescent COVID-19. From T cells, B-cell-depleted T cells, or PBMCs came the material, which was cDNA or gDNA.

There are 15 residues in the CDR3. Unmatched junction bases numbered 6, after V lost 6 bases and J lost 2 bases. Looked up from germline, CDR1 is MDHEN and CDR2 is SYDVKM. For this clone: Other nucleotide sequences from this sample produce the same CDR3.

Some clones are missing from TCRdb's copy, which holds only in-frame ones; the method was immunoSEQ multiplex PCR. The sample contains about 210,000 clones, 70% to 90% of which appear only once. Sample: peripheral blood. The receptor was derived from a woman between 45 and 60 years old with active or convalescent COVID-19. The J gene is TRBJ1-5, the V gene TRBV28; the match to TRBD1 covers 8 bases. In nucleotides, the CDR3 is TGTGCCAGCAGCTCCGGACAGGGAGGCAATCAGCCCCAGCATTTT. It specifies CASSSGQGGNQPQHF. The full variable domain, with the rest looked up from reference TRBV28 and TRBJ1-5, is DVKVTQSSRYLVKRTGEKVFLECVQDMDHENMFWYRQDPGLGLRLIYFSYDVKMKEKGDIPEGYSVSREKKERFSLILESASTNQTSMYLCASSSGQGGNQPQHFGDGTRLSIL.